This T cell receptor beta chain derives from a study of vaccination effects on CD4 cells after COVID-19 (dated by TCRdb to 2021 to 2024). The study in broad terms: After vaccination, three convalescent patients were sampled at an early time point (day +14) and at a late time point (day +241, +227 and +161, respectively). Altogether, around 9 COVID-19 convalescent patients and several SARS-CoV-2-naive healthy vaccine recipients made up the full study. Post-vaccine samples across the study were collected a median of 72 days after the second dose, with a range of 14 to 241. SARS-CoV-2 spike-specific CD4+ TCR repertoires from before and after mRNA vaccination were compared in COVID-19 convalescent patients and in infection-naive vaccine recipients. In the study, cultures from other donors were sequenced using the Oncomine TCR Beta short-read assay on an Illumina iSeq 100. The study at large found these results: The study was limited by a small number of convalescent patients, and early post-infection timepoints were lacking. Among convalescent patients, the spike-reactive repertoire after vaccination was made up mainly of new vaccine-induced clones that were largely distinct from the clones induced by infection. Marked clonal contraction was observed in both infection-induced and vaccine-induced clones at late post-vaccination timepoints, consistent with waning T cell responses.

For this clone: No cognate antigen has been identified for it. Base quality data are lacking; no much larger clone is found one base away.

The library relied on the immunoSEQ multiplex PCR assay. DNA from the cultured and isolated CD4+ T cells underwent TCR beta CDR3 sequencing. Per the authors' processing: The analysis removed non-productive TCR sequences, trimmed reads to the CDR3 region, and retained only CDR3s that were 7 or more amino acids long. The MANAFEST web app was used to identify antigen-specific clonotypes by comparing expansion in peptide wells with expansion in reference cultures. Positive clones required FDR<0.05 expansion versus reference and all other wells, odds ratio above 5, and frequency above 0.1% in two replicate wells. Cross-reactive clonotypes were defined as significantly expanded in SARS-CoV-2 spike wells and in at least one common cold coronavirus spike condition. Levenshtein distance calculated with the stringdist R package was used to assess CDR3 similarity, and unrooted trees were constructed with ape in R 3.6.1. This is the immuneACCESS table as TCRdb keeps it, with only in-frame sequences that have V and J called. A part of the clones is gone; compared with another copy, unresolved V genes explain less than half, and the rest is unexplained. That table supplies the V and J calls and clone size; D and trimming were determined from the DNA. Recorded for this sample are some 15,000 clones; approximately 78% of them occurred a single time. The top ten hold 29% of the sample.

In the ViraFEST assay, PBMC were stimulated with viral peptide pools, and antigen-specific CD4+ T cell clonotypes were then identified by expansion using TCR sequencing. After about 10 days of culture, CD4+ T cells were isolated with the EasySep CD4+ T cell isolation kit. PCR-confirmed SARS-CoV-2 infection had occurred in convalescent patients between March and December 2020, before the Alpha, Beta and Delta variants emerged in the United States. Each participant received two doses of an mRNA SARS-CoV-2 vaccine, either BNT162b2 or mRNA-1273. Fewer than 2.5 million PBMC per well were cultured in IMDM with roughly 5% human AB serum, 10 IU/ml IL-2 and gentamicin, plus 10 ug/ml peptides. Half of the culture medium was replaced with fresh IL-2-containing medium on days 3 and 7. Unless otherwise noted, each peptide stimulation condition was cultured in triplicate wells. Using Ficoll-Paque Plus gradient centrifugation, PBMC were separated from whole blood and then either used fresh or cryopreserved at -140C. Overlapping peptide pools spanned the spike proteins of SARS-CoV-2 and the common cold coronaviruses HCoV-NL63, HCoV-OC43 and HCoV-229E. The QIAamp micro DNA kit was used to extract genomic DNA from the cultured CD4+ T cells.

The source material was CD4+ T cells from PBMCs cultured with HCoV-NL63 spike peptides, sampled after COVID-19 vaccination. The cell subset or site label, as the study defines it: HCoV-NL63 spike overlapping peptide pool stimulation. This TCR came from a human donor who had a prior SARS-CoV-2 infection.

The CDR3 region has the sequence CASSPIRGRPENIQYF. The nucleotides read TGTGCCAGCTCACCAATCAGGGGGCGTCCTGAAAACATTCAGTACTTC. The chain joins TRBV18 to TRBJ2-4, and TRBD1 aligns with 8 junction nucleotides. Its CDR3 holds 16 amino acids, cysteine through phenylalanine. CDR3 DNA is the only sequence kept; it has 48 bases, read in frame from the first base. Based on the germline V gene, the CDR1 and CDR2 sequences are KGHSH and LQKENI. The germline V and J ends show losses of 2 bases and 5 bases respectively, and no gene match explains 8 bases of the junction.